This T cell receptor (beta chain) was identified during a study of technical replicates of blood from several donors (dated by TCRdb to 2015 to 2018). Note on this clone: This receptor's antigen is unknown. Base qualities are not recorded, but no much larger clone differs from it by a single base.

Receptor amplification or capture employed the immunoSEQ multiplex PCR assay. This immuneACCESS table, as held by TCRdb, lists in-frame sequences with V and J called but not all clones. Of the missing ones, under half trace to an unresolved V gene in checked studies; the others have no known cause. In all, the sample holds some 60,000 clones, and 85% to 90% of those were seen once. 4.5% to 5% of the sample lies in the top ten. According to the germline V gene, CDR1 reads SGHRS and CDR2 reads YFSETQ. V and J are trimmed by 4 bases and 6 bases, and the gene matches miss 6 bases of the junction. The CDR3 numbers 14 residues from cysteine through phenylalanine. Of the read, only the CDR3 DNA is kept; its 42 bases are in frame from base 1.

This sequence uses TRBV5-1 and TRBJ2-1, and 8 junction bases match TRBD1. The clonotype was recovered from a human donor in good health. Some clones in this sample may be carry-over from other donors' samples. Input material: PBMCs. CDR3 region: CASSETGDGNEQFF. The DNA sequence is as follows: TGCGCCAGCAGCGAGACAGGGGACGGCAATGAGCAGTTCTTC.